This TCR beta chain stems from a study of blood T cell repertoires in COVID-19. Whole-study context: T cells, B-cell-depleted T cells, or PBMCs supplied cDNA or gDNA.

The CDR3 covers 17 residues. V lost 5 bases, J lost 3 bases, and 15 bases stayed unmatched. The V gene's germline CDR1 is MDHEN and CDR2 SYDVKM. Assay used: immunoSEQ multiplex PCR; TCRdb lists only in-frame clones, some missing. The table shows approximately 80,000 clones, with around 89% occurring only once. The chain carries TRBV28 and TRBJ2-7, with 8 bases aligning to TRBD2. The receptor was derived from a human donor in a cohort sampled during active COVID-19. The material sequenced was peripheral blood. This chain's CDR3 is CASSPGGAGQGFYEQYF. The DNA of the CDR3 is TGTGCCAGCAGTCCGGGGGGGGCTGGTCAGGGGTTCTACGAGCAGTACTTC. Variable domain in full (rest from reference TRBV28 and TRBJ2-7): DVKVTQSSRYLVKRTGEKVFLECVQDMDHENMFWYRQDPGLGLRLIYFSYDVKMKEKGDIPEGYSVSREKKERFSLILESASTNQTSMYLCASSPGGAGQGFYEQYFGPGTRLTVT.